The 30 T cell receptor beta chains listed next were all sequenced from one sample in a study of T cell responses to AZD1222 COVID-19 vaccine. TCRdb keeps only in-frame clones here, not all; method: immunoSEQ multiplex PCR. The sample lists fewer than 120,000 clones; 70% to 90% were seen once. This material consisted of peripheral blood, taken on day 0 of AZD1222 vaccination. Receptors were obtained from an adult in good health.

The J gene is TRBJ2-1, the V gene TRBV5-1; 16 bases line up with TRBD2. CDR3 length: 18 amino acids. From germline, CDR1 is SGHRS and CDR2 YFSETQ. V gave up 4 bases and J gave up 1 base; unmatched junction bases: 5. The CDR3 DNA follows: TGCGCCAGCAGCCCGGGACTAGCGGGGGGGAGGTCCTACAATGAGCAGTTCTTC. Its protein is CASSPGLAGGRSYNEQFF.

The CDR3 DNA reads as TGTGCCAGCCGCCGGGACCGGGCACAGCCCCAGCATTTT. The encoded protein is CASRRDRAQPQHF. The chain recombines TRBV6-2 or TRBV6-3 with TRBJ1-5, with D perhaps TRBD1 (5 bases). Germline CDR1 is MNHEY and CDR2 is SVGEGT. With 8 bases removed from V and 7 bases from J, the gap between germline ends came to 15 bases. The CDR3 runs 13 residues.

This clone came up once. The chain recombines TRBV6-2 or TRBV6-3 with TRBJ1-5, with 7 bases fitting TRBD1. The CDR3 totals 15 residues. Germline-derived CDR1 and CDR2 are MNHEY and SVGEGT. V was clipped by 5 bases and J by 4 bases; unmatched bases: 8. The CDR3 spells CASSRDSRENQPQHF. The CDR3 DNA follows: TGTGCCAGCAGTAGGGACAGCCGAGAGAATCAGCCCCAGCATTTT.

This chain joins TRBV6-5 and TRBJ1-1; 7 nucleotides match TRBD1. From germline, CDR1 is MNHEY and CDR2 SVGAGI. The V gene end was trimmed by 6 bases and the J gene end by 1 base; junction bases not matched to a gene: 5. The length of the CDR3 is 14 residues. CDR3 nucleotide sequence: TGTGCCAGCAGGGATCGGACAGGGAACACTGAAGCTTTCTTT. This encodes CASRDRTGNTEAFF.

The rearrangement uses TRBV12-3 or TRBV12-4 and TRBJ2-3; D gene unclear. The CDR3 covers 13 residues. V was shortened by 7 bases and J by 0 bases, with 8 bases between the two germline ends. CDR3 loop: CASILGSTDTQYF. CDR3 nucleotides: TGTGCCAGCATTCTAGGAAGCACAGATACGCAGTATTTT.

The J gene is TRBJ2-1, the V gene TRBV6-5, with D possibly being TRBD1 (6 bases). V was shortened by 10 bases and J by 6 bases, with 16 bases between the two germline ends. Per germline, CDR1 MNHEY and CDR2 SVGAGI. The CDR3 runs 13 residues. Written as DNA, the CDR3 is TGTGCCACCCAGGGGCCCTTGGGCAATGAGCAGTTCTTC. This codes for CATQGPLGNEQFF.

V usage is TRBV20-1 and J usage is TRBJ2-7; maybe TRBD2 (7 bases). CDR1 DFQATT and CDR2 SNEGSKA come from the germline V gene (reference sequence). The CDR3 totals 14 residues. With 4 bases removed from V and 6 bases from J, the gap between germline ends came to 19 bases. As DNA, the CDR3 is TGCAGTGCTAATGAGCGGGGACACCTCTCCGAGCAGTACTTC. Translation: CSANERGHLSEQYF.

V gene TRBV5-1 combines with J gene TRBJ2-3; D is possibly TRBD1 or TRBD2 (5 bases each). The germline gives CDR1 SGHRS, CDR2 YFSETQ. Deletions cut 4 bases from V and 1 base from J, with 16 bases between. The CDR3 consists of 16 residues. The CDR3 loop reads CASSREGDRGTDTQYF. CDR3 sequence (DNA): TGCGCCAGCAGCCGGGAAGGGGATCGCGGCACAGATACGCAGTATTTT.

V usage is TRBV7-3 and J usage is TRBJ2-1; 8 bases match TRBD2. Per the germline V gene, CDR1 is SGHTA and CDR2 is FQGTGA. CDR3 length: 17 amino acids. Trimming removed 5 bases from V and 7 bases from J; junction bases left unmatched: 16. CDR3 coding DNA: TGTGCCAGCAGCCCTACGGGAAGTAGCGGGAATTTAAATGAGCAGTTCTTC. It specifies CASSPTGSSGNLNEQFF.

J is TRBJ2-1 and V is TRBV5-1; 8 bases agree with TRBD2. This CDR3 is 16 amino acids long. Germline lookup yields CDR1 SGHRS and CDR2 YFSETQ. V was clipped by 0 bases and J by 0 bases; unmatched bases: 2. The CDR3 spells CASSLGLANSYNEQFF. DNA of the CDR3: TGCGCCAGCAGCTTGGGACTAGCGAACTCCTACAATGAGCAGTTCTTC. The whole variable domain, remainder taken from reference TRBV5-1 and TRBJ2-1, is KAGVTQTPRYLIKTRGQQVTLSCSPISGHRSVSWYQQTPGQGLQFLFEYFSETQRNKGNFPGRFSGRQFSNSRSEMNVSTLELGDSALYLCASSLGLANSYNEQFFGPGTRLTVL.

The chain joins TRBV9 to TRBJ2-1, with 8 bases identical to TRBD1. This CDR3 comprises 16 residues. Germline trimming cut 0 bases from V and 2 bases from J; bases unmatched to any gene: 4. Germline V gene sequence: CDR1 SGDLS, CDR2 YYNGEE. The DNA for the CDR3 is TGTGCCAGCAGCGTAGCTACAGGGGGAACCTACAATGAGCAGTTCTTC. Amino acid sequence: CASSVATGGTYNEQFF.

The gene calls are TRBV7-9 and TRBJ1-1; D uncertain. CDR3 length: 12 amino acids. Trimming removed 5 bases from V and 4 bases from J, with 8 bases in between. Germline-derived CDR1 and CDR2 are SEHNR and FQNEAQ (reference sequence). CDR3 protein: CASSPLVTEAFF. The CDR3 DNA reads as TGTGCCAGCAGCCCCTTGGTCACTGAAGCTTTCTTT.

The chain carries TRBV27 and TRBJ1-1; tentative D call: TRBD1 (6 bases). The CDR3 consists of 17 residues. CDR1 and CDR2 from the germline V gene are MNHEY and SMNVEV (reference sequence). Trimming cost V 0 bases and J 2 bases, with 16 bases left between them. CDR3 coding DNA: TGTGCCAGCAGTTTATCCCCGGCAGGGGAATTAAACACTGAAGCTTTCTTT. It yields the protein CASSLSPAGELNTEAFF.

The chain has TRBV11-2 and TRBJ2-7; no clear D gene. The germline gives CDR1 SGHAT, CDR2 FQNNGV. Trimming removed 2 bases at V and 2 bases at J, with 10 bases between. CDR3 length: 14 amino acids. CDR3 DNA: TGTGCCAGCAGCTTATCTCACAGAGCCTACGAGCAGTACTTC. Amino acid sequence: CASSLSHRAYEQYF.

This clone was seen a single time. V and J are TRBV13 and TRBJ2-6, with TRBD1 matching over 9 bases. CDR3 length equals 17 residues. After removal of 5 bases from V and 1 base from J, the junction contained 6 bases not matched to a gene. CDR1 and CDR2 from the germline V gene are PRHDT and FYEKMQ (reference sequence). CDR3 residues: CASSGTGSRSGANVLTF. In nucleotides, the CDR3 is TGTGCCAGCAGCGGGACAGGGAGTAGGTCTGGGGCCAACGTCCTGACTTTC.

The rearrangement joins TRBV24-1 to TRBJ2-2, with D maybe TRBD1 (6 bases). Looked up from germline, CDR1 is KGHDR and CDR2 is SFDVKD. With 9 bases removed from V and 0 bases from J, the gap between germline ends came to 13 bases. This CDR3 has 15 residues. CDR3 sequence reads: CATAPRTANTGELFF. CDR3 DNA: TGTGCCACCGCCCCAAGGACAGCGAACACCGGGGAGCTGTTTTTT.

The rearrangement links TRBV7-9 to TRBJ2-3; D may be TRBD2 (5 bases). The CDR3 runs 15 residues. Germline lookup yields CDR1 SEHNR and CDR2 FQNEAQ (reference sequence). The V gene lost 4 bases and the J gene lost 2 bases, with 13 bases spanning the gap. The CDR3 sequence: CASSSTGSSTDTQYF. The CDR3 DNA follows: TGTGCCAGCAGCTCGACGGGGTCCTCCACAGATACGCAGTATTTT.

The chain couples TRBV28 to TRBJ2-6, with D unresolved. Trimming took 8 bases from V and 0 from J, leaving 8 bases between them. Germline V lookup: CDR1 MDHEN, CDR2 SYDVKM. This CDR3 region has 14 residues. The CDR3 here is CASELSSGANVLTF. The CDR3 coding sequence is TGTGCCAGCGAATTAAGCTCTGGGGCCAACGTCCTGACTTTC.

A remark on this clone: One end of the junction is discordant with germline, which a read error may explain. The chain is built from TRBV7-2 and TRBJ1-2, with 7 nucleotides matching TRBD1. The CDR3 is 15 residues long. Germline values: CDR1 SGHTA, CDR2 FQGNSA. CDR3 DNA sequence: TGTGCCAGCAGCCCTGGGAGGGGGCTCTACTACGGCTACACCTTC. This codes for CASSPGRGLYYGYTF.

The CDR3 here is CASHYGGYEQYF. CDR3 nucleotide sequence: TGTGCCAGCCATTACGGTGGGTACGAGCAGTACTTC. The J gene is TRBJ2-7, the V gene TRBV28; D is ambiguous. CDR1 is MDHEN, CDR2 SYDVKM, per germline. The V and J ends lost 8 bases and 4 bases respectively, with 12 bases between them. The CDR3 is 12 amino acids. Supplemented by reference TRBV28 and TRBJ2-7, the full variable domain reads DVKVTQSSRYLVKRTGEKVFLECVQDMDHENMFWYRQDPGLGLRLIYFSYDVKMKEKGDIPEGYSVSREKKERFSLILESASTNQTSMYLCASHYGGYEQYFGPGTRLTVT.

The chain links TRBV6-5 to TRBJ2-3; no reliable D call. Germline CDR1 reads MNHEY; CDR2 reads SVGAGI. The V end lost 6 bases, the J end lost 4 bases, and 8 bases lay between the germline ends. CDR3 length: 12 amino acids. This chain's CDR3 is CASRGGADTQYF. In DNA, the CDR3 is TGTGCCAGCAGAGGTGGGGCAGATACGCAGTATTTT.

The chain uses TRBV7-9 and TRBJ2-2; TRBD1 might be the D (6 bases). V was clipped by 5 bases and J by 6 bases, with 16 bases between them. The CDR3 runs to 15 residues. Germline V gene lookup returns CDR1 SEHNR and CDR2 FQNEAQ (reference sequence). The DNA of the CDR3 is TGTGCCAGCAGCCTGGGGCAGGGGTCGGCCGGGGAGCTGTTTTTT. It specifies CASSLGQGSAGELFF.

The count of this clone is one. This chain links TRBV15 with TRBJ2-3, with 8 bases aligning to TRBD1. The V and J ends lost 1 base and 3 bases, in that order; junction bases with no gene match: 6. CDR1 is LNHNV, CDR2 YYDKDF, per germline (reference sequence). The CDR3 is made up of 16 amino acids. CDR3 sequence reads: CATSRAGGKVTDTQYF. In nucleotides, the CDR3 is TGTGCCACCAGCAGAGCAGGGGGCAAGGTGACAGATACGCAGTATTTT. The entire variable domain, with the rest obtained from reference TRBV15 and TRBJ2-3, is as follows: DAMVIQNPRYQVTQFGKPVTLSCSQTLNHNVMYWYQQKSSQAPKLLFHYYDKDFNNEADTPDNFQSRRPNTSFCFLDIRSPGLGDTAMYLCATSRAGGKVTDTQYFGPGTRLTVL.

Regarding this clone: This sample also contains other DNA sequences that code for the same CDR3. This chain joins TRBV19 and TRBJ1-5; D is undetermined. The CDR3 is 14 amino acids. Trimming stripped 0 bases from V and 1 base from J, with 4 bases between. Germline V CDR1 and CDR2: LNHDA, SQIVND (reference sequence). In nucleotides, the CDR3 is TGTGCCAGTAGTATAGATCGAAGCAATCAGCCCCAGCATTTT. Translated: CASSIDRSNQPQHF.

This rearrangement joins TRBV10-1 to TRBJ2-1; 12 bases map to TRBD2. After removal of 2 bases from V and 6 bases from J, the junction contained 5 bases not matched to a gene. The V gene's germline CDR1 is WNHNN and CDR2 SYGVQD (reference sequence). The CDR3 consists of 16 residues. The CDR3 spells CASSETTSGRFNEQFF. CDR3 sequence (DNA): TGCGCCAGCAGTGAGACTACTAGCGGGAGGTTCAATGAGCAGTTCTTC.

The chain combines TRBV5-4 with TRBJ2-7, with 9 positions matching TRBD2. The ends lost 4 bases at V and 2 bases at J; junction bases unmatched: 13. There are 17 residues in the CDR3. Germline CDR1 SGHNT, CDR2 YYREEE (reference sequence). In nucleotides, the CDR3 is TGTGCCAGCAGCCCGGAAGGGGGCGGGAGGGCCGCCTACGAGCAGTACTTC. It is translated as CASSPEGGGRAAYEQYF.

This chain joins TRBV19 and TRBJ1-3; 8 bases are a match to TRBD1. The CDR3 is made up of 11 amino acids. The junction had 5 bases not matched to a gene; V was cut back by 8 bases and J by 11 bases. Germline values: CDR1 LNHDA, CDR2 SQIVND (reference sequence). This chain's CDR3 is CASAQQGAIYF. CDR3 coding DNA: TGTGCCAGTGCCCAACAGGGGGCCATATATTTT.

The J gene is TRBJ2-2, the V gene TRBV19; TRBD1 or TRBD2 may be the D gene (5 bases each). V shed 3 bases and J shed 7 bases, with 6 bases lying between them. The CDR3 extends over 12 amino acids. Germline CDR1 reads LNHDA; CDR2 reads SQIVND (reference sequence). This CDR3 reads CASSIGGGELFF. Written as DNA, the CDR3 is TGTGCCAGTAGTATTGGGGGCGGGGAGCTGTTTTTT.

The chain carries TRBV7-2 and TRBJ2-5; D gene unclear. This CDR3 spans 17 amino acids. Germline values: CDR1 SGHTA, CDR2 FQGNSA. V shed 5 bases and J shed 3 bases, with 22 bases lying between them. The chain's CDR3 is CASSPIGLVLAKETQYF. The CDR3 nucleotides are TGTGCCAGCAGCCCGATCGGGTTGGTACTGGCAAAAGAGACCCAGTACTTC.

This sequence joins TRBV7-9 and TRBJ1-6; D remains ambiguous. The length of the CDR3 is 13 residues. Trimming cost V 5 bases and J 9 bases, with 11 bases left between them. Germline V lookup: CDR1 SEHNR, CDR2 FQNEAQ (reference sequence). CDR3 loop: CASSPPGSSPLHF. CDR3 DNA: TGTGCCAGCAGCCCTCCGGGCTCTTCACCCCTCCACTTT. Full variable domain (remainder filled in from reference TRBV7-9 and TRBJ1-6): DTGVSQNPRHKITKRGQNVTFRCDPISEHNRLYWYRQTLGQGPEFLTYFQNEAQLEKSRLLSDRFSAERPKGSFSTLEIQRTEQGDSAMYLCASSPPGSSPLHFGNGTRLTVT.